This T cell receptor (beta chain) originates from a study of cytomegalovirus exposure and HLA in healthy donors. General observations from the study: The likely explanation for a cluster of highly shared sequence variants was sequencing artifact. Cytomegalovirus-associated status was assigned to more than 150 TCR beta chains.

About this clone itself: What it binds is unknown.

The PCR used 60 Vbeta and 13 Jbeta primers. This table comes from immunoSEQ multiplex PCR, and its TCRdb copy is limited to in-frame clones, with some not included. The sample holds roughly 150,000 clones, approximately 85% seen once. V was pared by 4 bases and J by 1 base, with 14 bases of the junction left unmatched. The CDR3 runs to 18 residues. From germline, CDR1 is LNHDA and CDR2 SQIVND (reference sequence). The sample consisted of PBMCs. The V call is TRBV19, the J call TRBJ2-3, with 7 bases fitting TRBD2. The receptor was isolated from a man younger than 40 in good health and CMV-seropositive. This CDR3 is CASSRRLAGARGTDTQYF. CDR3 coding DNA: TGTGCCAGTAGTAGGAGACTCGCGGGAGCTAGAGGCACAGATACGCAGTATTTT.